The rows below give T cell receptor beta chains drawn from one sample of a study of T cell responses to AZD1222 COVID-19 vaccine. Here immunoSEQ multiplex PCR was the method, and the copy in TCRdb shows in-frame clones only, minus some. Among roughly 70,000 clones listed, under 95% were seen once. Here the sequenced sample was peripheral blood, taken 28 days after the second dose of the MenACWY control vaccine. These receptors were collected from an adult who received the MenACWY meningococcal vaccine as a control. The CDR3 runs from the conserved cysteine through the conserved F or W.

V gene	CDR3 protein
TRBV28	CASRQGGEGYGYTF
TRBV28	CASSLLPGGEGSPLHF
TRBV7-9	CASSFETGGNSPLHF
TRBV27	CASRLGQGDEKLFF
TRBV3-1/TRBV3-2	CASSQNYNEQFF
TRBV6-1	CASSENSFVRGYTF
TRBV18	CASSSFTGQETGELFF
TRBV6-4	CASRSSRDGLTEDTQYF
TRBV6-2/TRBV6-3	CASSYGTYGYTF
TRBV6-5	CASRGTAATNEKLFF
TRBV6-5	CASSLGRNTEAFF
TRBV5-1	CASSSAGPNTEAFF
TRBV2	CASRGGTAYGYTF
TRBV30	CAWSVGGTANEQFF
TRBV29-1	CSVVTGPYEQYF
TRBV6-1	CASSGAGGATYNEQFF
TRBV11-3	CAWEGRQPQHF
TRBV18	CASSPGNTEAFF
TRBV28	CASSLAQVDYGYTF
TRBV2	CASSEIGGIGELFF
TRBV4-3	CASSQDRGGLETQYF
TRBV6-5	CASGSREGLFEQFF
TRBV6-1	CASSVPTSGRGSEQYF
TRBV6-2/TRBV6-3	CASSYDQRSASGELFF
TRBV5-4	CASSLDRGTEAFF
TRBV2	CASSEGSRTTSSYEQYF
TRBV10-3	CATNRDYTDTQYF
TRBV7-9	CASSLPAGSSYNEQFF
TRBV7-9	CASSGRTGNEQFF
TRBV10-3	CAISESRGTEAFF
TRBV28	CASSLGSRNTEAFF
TRBV28	CASSLTGAGSNQPQHF
TRBV30	CACEEYTGELFF
TRBV7-9	CASSLVANGDTEAFF
TRBV30	CAWNERGSYTGELFF
TRBV10-1	CASSESSLNTGELFF
TRBV15	CATSPSQGAVDEQYF
TRBV10-1	CASSEGGLIQYF
TRBV20-1	CSAFLANEQYF
TRBV11-2	CASSFGTASYEQYF
TRBV6-1	CASSEFAQPQHF
TRBV7-9	CASSLATGPSYEQYF
TRBV18	CASSPFGLGNEKLFF
TRBV6-4	CASSEGLAGGGMYF
TRBV5-8	CASSERTAMGPQHF
TRBV12-3/TRBV12-4	CASSRVYGYTF
TRBV28	CASRFPGTDGYGYTF
TRBV5-1	CASSSAGEGTQYF
TRBV2	CASRTTGELFF
TRBV14	CASRGEPYNSPLHF